The TCR beta chain under discussion was sequenced for a study of CD8 T cells in Susac syndrome (dated by TCRdb to about 2019). As for the study more broadly: Among the sequenced Susac syndrome patients, five or six had clinically active disease and under ten were in clinical remission. At blood withdrawal, Susac syndrome patients were either therapy-naive, taking corticosteroids (in some cases with IVIg as well), or taking IVIg alone. The study used repertoire sequencing to test whether antigen drove CD8+ T cell activation and differentiation in Susac syndrome. Summary of the overall study and its limitations: The study acknowledged that relatively few individuals were included in the TCR sequencing and HLA analysis. In patients with Susac syndrome, the CD4+ T cell repertoire showed no detectable clonal expansion.

RNA was extracted using the RNeasy kit, and about 0.5 to 1 ug of the RNA was reverse transcribed with random hexamers. TCR beta CDR3 regions were amplified with the immunoSEQ multiplex PCR assay covering 54 Vbeta and 13 Jbeta segments. PCR amplification bias was corrected by using a synthetic template baseline for primer optimization and computational correction. The study's processing was this. Reads were annotated to V, D and J genes according to IMGT and were analyzed with immunoSEQ Analyzer, with only productive sequences retained. Clonality was calculated as one minus the Shannon entropy normalized by log2 of the number of productive unique sequences. For each patient and control, public and private clones were evaluated among the 100 most prevalent clones. Susac-specific clones were defined as absent from healthy and MS cohorts, some 1,000 published viral clones and other ImmuneACCESS disease sequences. TCRdb applied fastp at Q25 and MiXCR to the public reads, then kept only in-frame beta chains. Rows are combined by CDR3 protein, so each entry shows the most common genes and DNA. Clone size and V and J calls follow TCRdb, not the original study. This sample lists about 180,000 distinct CDR3 sequences; around 94% were detected once. The ten largest clones add up to 0.12% of the sample.

From the cysteine through the phenylalanine, the CDR3 covers 13 amino acids. The CDR3 DNA has 39 bases and is translated from base 1. The junction shows trimming of 10 bases on V and 0 bases on J, plus 12 bases between the germline ends. The germline V gene (reference sequence) supplies CDR1 LNHDA and CDR2 SQIVND. Peripheral blood CD8+ and CD4+ T cells from healthy donors, Susac syndrome patients and multiple sclerosis patients were profiled by high-throughput TCR beta sequencing. Susac syndrome patients met recently defined diagnostic criteria for definite or probable disease. Bulk CD8+ and CD4+ T cells were purified magnetically by negative isolation, whereas CD8+ TEMRA cells were enriched by FACS. Blood was drawn into EDTA tubes, processed within 24 hours, and PBMCs were isolated by density gradient centrifugation. PBMCs intended for TCR sequencing were frozen in liquid nitrogen and were later thawed in a 37 degrees C water bath. The sorted or isolated CD4+, CD8+ and CD8+ TEMRA cells reached a purity of at least 90%.

This clonotype has just one count. It has no known antigen specificity. It has no much larger one-base neighbor in the sample; base qualities were not kept. One read alone provides weak support. The rearranged segments are TRBV19 and TRBJ1-1, with the D gene not confidently named. This sequence originates from a human donor with Susac syndrome. Material for sequencing was CD4+ T cells from PBMCs. The CDR3 region: CATLGQMNTEAFF. The nucleotides are TGTGCCACCCTCGGGCAGATGAACACTGAAGCTTTCTTT.